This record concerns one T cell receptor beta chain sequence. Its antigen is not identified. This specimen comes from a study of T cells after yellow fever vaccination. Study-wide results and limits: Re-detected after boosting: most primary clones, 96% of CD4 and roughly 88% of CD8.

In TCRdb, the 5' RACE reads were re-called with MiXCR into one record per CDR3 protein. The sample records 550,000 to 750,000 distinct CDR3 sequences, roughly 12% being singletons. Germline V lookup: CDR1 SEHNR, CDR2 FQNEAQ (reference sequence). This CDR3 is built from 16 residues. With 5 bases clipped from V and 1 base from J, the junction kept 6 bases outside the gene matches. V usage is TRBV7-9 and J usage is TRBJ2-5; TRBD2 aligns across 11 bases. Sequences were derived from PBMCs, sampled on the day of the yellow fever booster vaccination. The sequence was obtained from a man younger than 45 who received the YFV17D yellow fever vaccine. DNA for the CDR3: TGTGCCAGCAGCACGGGGACTAGCGGCCCCCAAGAGACCCAGTACTTC. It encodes CASSTGTSGPQETQYF.